What follows are 24 T cell receptor beta chains derived from one specimen sequenced in a study of blood T cell repertoires in COVID-19 (dated by TCRdb to 2018 to 2021). Library preparation employed the immunoSEQ multiplex PCR assay. This is the immuneACCESS table as TCRdb keeps it, with only in-frame sequences that have V and J called. A part of the clones is gone; compared with another copy, unresolved V genes explain less than half, and the rest is unexplained. The sample table shows some 390,000 clones, and around nine tenths are seen once. The top ten constitute less than 2% of the sample. Sequencing input: peripheral blood. The receptors derive from a woman aged 40 to 55 with COVID-19, enrolled during active disease.

The chain links TRBV19 to TRBJ1-4; perhaps TRBD1 as D (5 bases). V dropped 7 bases and J dropped 10 bases, with 13 bases sitting between them. Germline CDR1 LNHDA, CDR2 SQIVND (reference sequence). This CDR3 region has 12 residues. The CDR3 region is CASTQPGGKLFF. The CDR3 bases are TGTGCCAGTACACAGCCCGGGGGAAAACTGTTTTTT.

This clone appeared once. This chain uses TRBV9 with TRBJ1-4; possibly TRBD1 for D (6 bases). The V gene's germline CDR1 is SGDLS and CDR2 YYNGEE. The CDR3 covers 15 residues. Trimming cost V 6 bases and J 0 bases, with 12 bases left between them. This chain's CDR3 is CASIPDSSTNEKLFF. The CDR3, as DNA: TGTGCCAGCATCCCGGACAGCTCAACTAATGAAAAACTGTTTTTT.

Here the CDR3 DNA reads TGTGCCAGCAGCGGGACAGGGAAGGATCAGCCCCAGCATTTT. Its translation: CASSGTGKDQPQHF. The chain combines TRBV2 with TRBJ1-5, with 9 bases aligning to TRBD1. From germline, CDR1 is SNHLY and CDR2 FYNNEI. The CDR3 length is 14 residues. After removal of 6 bases from V and 5 bases from J, the junction contained 5 bases not matched to a gene.

The chain has TRBV6-2 or TRBV6-3 and TRBJ1-1; no reliable D call. V was pared by 4 bases and J by 5 bases, with 11 bases between. The germline gives CDR1 MNHEY, CDR2 SVGEGT. This CDR3 is 13 amino acids long. The CDR3 spells CASSWSRQTEAFF. The DNA of the CDR3 is TGTGCCAGCAGTTGGTCCAGGCAGACTGAAGCTTTCTTT.

V usage is TRBV6-5 and J usage is TRBJ1-4, with D perhaps TRBD1 (5 bases). The CDR3 contains 15 residues. Germline V lookup: CDR1 MNHEY, CDR2 SVGAGI. Deletions cut 6 bases from V and 7 bases from J, with 18 bases between. The CDR3 DNA is TGTGCCAGCAGCCGCGGGGGACGGCTATCTGAAAAACTGTTTTTT. This translates into CASSRGGRLSEKLFF.

The chain is built from TRBV10-2 and TRBJ2-7; 12 bases line up with TRBD2. The CDR3 is 16 amino acids. The germline V gene encodes CDR1 WSHSY and CDR2 SAAADI. The junction had 7 bases not matched to a gene; V was cut back by 6 bases and J by 1 base. The CDR3 DNA reads as TGCGCCAGCAGGGAAGGACTAGCGGGATCATCCTACGAGCAGTACTTC. Its protein product is CASREGLAGSSYEQYF.

This chain links TRBV5-1 with TRBJ1-4; 7 bases line up with TRBD1. CDR1 is SGHRS, CDR2 YFSETQ, per germline. This CDR3 is built from 16 residues. J gave up 7 bases and V 0 bases, and 9 bases lay outside the gene matches. The CDR3 nucleotides read TGCGCCAGCAGCTTGGGGGACAGTTCCTTGGCTGAAAAACTGTTTTTT. Protein product: CASSLGDSSLAEKLFF. The whole variable domain, filled in from reference TRBV5-1 and TRBJ1-4, reads KAGVTQTPRYLIKTRGQQVTLSCSPISGHRSVSWYQQTPGQGLQFLFEYFSETQRNKGNFPGRFSGRQFSNSRSEMNVSTLELGDSALYLCASSLGDSSLAEKLFFGSGTQLSVL.

This sequence joins TRBV29-1 and TRBJ2-1; D is perhaps TRBD2 (6 bases). The CDR3 spans 14 residues. The V and J ends lost 3 bases and 6 bases respectively, with 15 bases between them. Germline assignment: CDR1 SQVTM and CDR2 ANQGSEA. For the CDR3, the DNA is TGCAGCGTTGATCGTAGCGGAGTTGCCAATGAGCAGTTCTTC. It encodes CSVDRSGVANEQFF.

The table lists this clone with a few counts. The chain is built from TRBV28 and TRBJ1-2; 8 nucleotides align to TRBD1. Germline CDR1 reads MDHEN; CDR2 reads SYDVKM. The CDR3 length is 18 residues. V gave up 7 bases and J gave up 2 bases; unmatched junction bases: 18. CDR3 coding DNA: TGTGCCAGCACCATCCTAGTAGGACAGGGAAGAAGCAACTATGGCTACACCTTC. This codes for CASTILVGQGRSNYGYTF.

This sequence joins TRBV6-2 or TRBV6-3 and TRBJ2-7, with a tentative D call TRBD2 (6 bases). V lost 2 bases, J lost 5 bases, and 25 bases lay in between. Germline CDR1 reads MNHEY; CDR2 reads SVGEGT. The CDR3 covers 18 residues. CDR3 in amino acids: CASSYDGRQNPKENEQYF. DNA for the CDR3: TGTGCCAGCAGTTACGACGGGAGACAGAATCCCAAGGAGAACGAGCAGTACTTC.

J is TRBJ1-1 and V is TRBV27, with 8 bases fitting TRBD1. Germline V gives CDR1 MNHEY, CDR2 SMNVEV (reference sequence). The trim removed 5 bases at V and 4 bases at J, leaving 9 bases unmatched. The CDR3 covers 15 residues. In nucleotides, the CDR3 is TGTGCCAGCAGTCCCGGACAGGGTTCGGTCACTGAAGCTTTCTTT. Amino acids: CASSPGQGSVTEAFF.

The chain combines TRBV5-8 with TRBJ1-2; 7 bases agree with TRBD1. The length of the CDR3 is 15 residues. Germline CDR1 and CDR2: SGHTS and YDEGEE. Germline trimming cut 2 bases from V and 0 bases from J; bases unmatched to any gene: 4. The CDR3 loop is CASSLETGPNYGYTF. For the CDR3, the DNA is TGTGCCAGCAGCTTAGAGACAGGGCCTAACTATGGCTACACCTTC.

The rearrangement uses TRBV24-1 and TRBJ2-3; 12 bases match TRBD1. Germline V gene data show CDR1 as KGHDR and CDR2 as SFDVKD. The CDR3 is 17 amino acids. Trimming at V came to 3 bases and at J to 5 bases, leaving 8 bases not matched to a gene. Here the CDR3 DNA reads TGTGCCACCAGTGATATACCGGGACAGGGGGCCGGAGATACGCAGTATTTT. It encodes CATSDIPGQGAGDTQYF.

In its sample, this clone was seen once. The chain recombines TRBV10-3 with TRBJ2-3; 8 nucleotides line up with TRBD1. Germline CDR1 is ENHRY and CDR2 is SYGVKD. CDR3 length equals 14 residues. Trimming took 5 bases from V and 0 from J; bases not matched to a gene: 1. The DNA of the CDR3 is TGTGCCATCAGTCAGGGGGCTAGCACAGATACGCAGTATTTT. This translates into CAISQGASTDTQYF.

J is TRBJ1-1 and V is TRBV14; D gene unclear. Germline V gives CDR1 SGHDN, CDR2 FVKESK. The V end lost 0 bases, the J end lost 4 bases, and 6 bases lay between the germline ends. This CDR3 is 13 amino acids long. CDR3 sequence reads: CASSQDLGTEAFF. The CDR3 bases are TGTGCCAGCAGCCAAGATCTAGGCACTGAAGCTTTCTTT.

The V and J genes are TRBV15 and TRBJ2-1; 7 positions agree with TRBD2. V was pared by 0 bases and J by 7 bases, with 6 bases of the junction left unmatched. Germline V gene lookup returns CDR1 LNHNV and CDR2 YYDKDF (reference sequence). CDR3 length: 15 residues. The CDR3 DNA reads as TGTGCCACCAGCAGAGAGGGGCGGGGGAGTAATGAGCAGTTCTTC. Translating it yields CATSREGRGSNEQFF.

The rearrangement links TRBV7-8 to TRBJ2-5; the match to TRBD1 covers 8 bases. CDR1 SGHVS and CDR2 FQNEAQ come from the germline V gene. The V and J ends lost 6 bases and 7 bases, in that order; junction bases with no gene match: 22. The CDR3 extends over 18 amino acids. The DNA for the CDR3 is TGTGCCAGCAGTTACCAGTTAACCCCTGGACAGGGAAGAGGGACCCAGTACTTC. It specifies CASSYQLTPGQGRGTQYF.

The chain carries TRBV5-1 and TRBJ2-3, with 12 bases aligning to TRBD2. V was pared by 4 bases and J by 6 bases, with 9 bases of the junction left unmatched. This CDR3 comprises 16 residues. Germline assignment: CDR1 SGHRS and CDR2 YFSETQ. CDR3 coding DNA: TGCGCCAGCAGCATCGCGACTAGCGGGAGATTCGATACGCAGTATTTT. Translation: CASSIATSGRFDTQYF.

The CDR3 sequence: CASSPPRGTEGDTEAFF. The CDR3 coding sequence is TGTGCCAGCAGCCCACCGCGAGGGACCGAGGGGGACACTGAAGCTTTCTTT. V and J are TRBV7-9 and TRBJ1-1; D may be TRBD1 (6 bases). Germline assignment: CDR1 SEHNR and CDR2 FQNEAQ (reference sequence). The CDR3 loop spans 17 amino acids. V lost 5 bases to trimming and J lost 3 bases, with 22 bases between them.

V gene TRBV6-5 combines with J gene TRBJ2-1; 14 nucleotides line up with TRBD2. The trim removed 6 bases at V and 9 bases at J, leaving 1 base unmatched. Germline CDR1 and CDR2: MNHEY and SVGAGI. CDR3 size: 13 residues. In DNA, the CDR3 is TGTGCCAGCAGGACTAGCGGGGGGGCTGAGCAGTTCTTC. Encoded protein: CASRTSGGAEQFF.

The V call is TRBV7-2, the J call TRBJ2-5, with D perhaps TRBD2 (5 bases). Germline values: CDR1 SGHTA, CDR2 FQGNSA. V lost 2 bases, J lost 11 bases, and 21 bases lay in between. This CDR3 has 15 residues. The CDR3 region has the DNA TGTGCCAGCAGCTTAAATATTTTGGCGGGTGGGTGGCAGTACTTC. It codes for CASSLNILAGGWQYF.

The V call is TRBV18, the J call TRBJ1-1; TRBD1 matches 7 bases. With 2 bases clipped from V and 3 bases from J, the junction kept 3 bases outside the gene matches. The CDR3 is 14 residues long. Per the germline V gene, CDR1 is KGHSH and CDR2 is LQKENI. CDR3 nucleotide sequence: TGTGCCAGCTCACCAACCACAGGGGACACTGAAGCTTTCTTT. Protein product: CASSPTTGDTEAFF.

The chain is built from TRBV19 and TRBJ1-2; D not resolved. The CDR3 has 11 residues. From germline, CDR1 is LNHDA and CDR2 SQIVND (reference sequence). Trimming cost V 3 bases and J 8 bases, with 7 bases left between them. CDR3: CASSMLSGYTF. The CDR3, as DNA: TGTGCCAGTAGTATGTTGAGCGGCTACACCTTC.

This clone was observed a single time. The chain uses TRBV4-2 and TRBJ2-1; TRBD1 matches at 7 bases. The CDR3 length is 16 residues. V shed 4 bases and J 0 bases; nucleotides not matched to a gene: 6. The germline gives CDR1 LGHNA, CDR2 YNFKEQ. CDR3 amino acids: CASSPVQGSSYNEQFF. The CDR3 DNA sequence: TGTGCCAGCAGCCCGGTACAGGGGAGCTCCTACAATGAGCAGTTCTTC.